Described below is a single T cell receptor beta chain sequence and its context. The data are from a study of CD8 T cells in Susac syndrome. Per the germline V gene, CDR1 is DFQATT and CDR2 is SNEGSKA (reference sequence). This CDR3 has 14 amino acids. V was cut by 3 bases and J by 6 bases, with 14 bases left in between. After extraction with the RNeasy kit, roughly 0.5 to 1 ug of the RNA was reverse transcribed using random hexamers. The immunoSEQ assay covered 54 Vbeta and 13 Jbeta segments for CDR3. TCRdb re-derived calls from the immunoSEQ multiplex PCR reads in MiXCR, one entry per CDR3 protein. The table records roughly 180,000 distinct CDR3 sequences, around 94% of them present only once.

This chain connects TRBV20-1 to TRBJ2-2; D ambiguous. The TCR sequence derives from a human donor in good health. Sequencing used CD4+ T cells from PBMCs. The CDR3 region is CSARSATGAGELFF. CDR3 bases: TGCAGTGCTAGGTCGGCCACTGGGGCCGGGGAGCTGTTTTTT.